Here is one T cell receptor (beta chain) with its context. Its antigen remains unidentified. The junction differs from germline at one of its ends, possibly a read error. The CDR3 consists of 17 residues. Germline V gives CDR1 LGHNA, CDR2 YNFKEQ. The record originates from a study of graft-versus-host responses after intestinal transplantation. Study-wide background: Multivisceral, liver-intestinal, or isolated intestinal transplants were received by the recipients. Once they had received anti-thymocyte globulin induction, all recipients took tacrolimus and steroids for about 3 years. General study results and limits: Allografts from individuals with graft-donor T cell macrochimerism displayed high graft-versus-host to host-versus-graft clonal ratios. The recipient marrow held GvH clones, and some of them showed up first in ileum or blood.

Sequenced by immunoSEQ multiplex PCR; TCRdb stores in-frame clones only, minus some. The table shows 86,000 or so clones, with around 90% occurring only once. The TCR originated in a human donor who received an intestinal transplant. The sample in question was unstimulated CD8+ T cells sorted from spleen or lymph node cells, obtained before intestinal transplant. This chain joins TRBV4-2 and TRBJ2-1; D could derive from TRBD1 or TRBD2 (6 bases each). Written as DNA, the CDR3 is TGTGCCAGCAGCCAAGTCTCTGTGGGGGGCTCCCACAATGAGCAGTTCTTC. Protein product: CASSQVSVGGSHNEQFF.